The 31 T cell receptor beta chains listed next were all sequenced from one sample in a study of T cells and Merkel cell carcinoma outcomes. Using immunoSEQ multiplex PCR, the repertoire was profiled, and TCRdb retains in-frame clones only, with some absent. The data hold some 21,000 clones, with 82% observed a single time. Material for sequencing was tumor tissue from Merkel cell carcinoma. These receptors were obtained from a human donor with Merkel cell carcinoma.

The chain uses TRBV20-1 and TRBJ2-1; the D is unclear. The V gene lost 4 bases and the J gene lost 6 bases, with 4 bases spanning the gap. The CDR3 length is 10 residues. Germline loops: CDR1 DFQATT, CDR2 SNEGSKA (reference sequence). The CDR3: CSATGNEQFF. The DNA of the CDR3 is TGCAGTGCTACGGGCAATGAGCAGTTCTTC.

The J gene is TRBJ2-5, the V gene TRBV7-9; D ambiguous. With 3 bases removed from V and 2 bases from J, the gap between germline ends came to 10 bases. CDR3 size: 14 residues. CDR1 and CDR2 (germline): SEHNR, FQNEAQ (reference sequence). CDR3 DNA sequence: TGTGCCAGCAGCTTCGTTCAATTACAAGAGACCCAGTACTTC. Protein product: CASSFVQLQETQYF.

CDR3 sequence (DNA): TGTGCCAGCAAAGTGTCAGGTAGTTATCAGCCCCAGCATTTT. Residues: CASKVSGSYQPQHF. The chain couples TRBV2 to TRBJ1-5, with D unresolved. This CDR3 spans 14 amino acids. V was cut by 7 bases and J by 5 bases, with 15 bases left in between. The germline gives CDR1 SNHLY, CDR2 FYNNEI.

The rearrangement links TRBV6-6 to TRBJ1-6; D possibly corresponds to TRBD1 (5 bases). There are 15 residues in the CDR3. The germline V gene encodes CDR1 MNHNY and CDR2 SVGAGI (reference sequence). V lost 2 bases and J lost 10, with 15 bases in between. CDR3 sequence (DNA): TGTGCCAGCAGTTACGTGGGTCAGGGTAACTCACCCCTCCACTTT. Translating it yields CASSYVGQGNSPLHF.

The gene calls are TRBV21-1 and TRBJ1-2. TRBV21-1 is tagged as a pseudogene. The CDR3 extends over 12 amino acids. CDR3 nucleotide sequence: TGTGCCAGCATCCCTCCATACTATGGCTACACCTTC. This translates into CASIPPYYGYTF.

This clone was counted a single time. V usage is TRBV11-2 and J usage is TRBJ2-7; 8 nucleotides match TRBD2. CDR3 size: 15 residues. Germline V gives CDR1 SGHAT, CDR2 FQNNGV. V shed 0 bases, J shed 3 bases, and the junction held 4 bases outside the gene matches. The CDR3 is CASSLEFSGDYEQYF. For the CDR3, the DNA is TGTGCCAGCAGCTTAGAGTTTAGCGGGGACTACGAGCAGTACTTC.

The chain uses TRBV4-1 and TRBJ1-2, with D unresolved. The CDR3 consists of 17 residues. Looked up from germline, CDR1 is MGHRA and CDR2 is YSYEKL. V was pared by 1 base and J by 7 bases, with 22 bases between. CDR3 coding DNA: TGCGCCAGCAGCCAAGTTGAGGAATCGGTCCGGACGGGTGGCTACACCTTC. It is translated as CASSQVEESVRTGGYTF.

The rearrangement uses TRBV6-5 and TRBJ2-7; D unclear. The V and J ends lost 3 bases and 5 bases respectively, with 11 bases between them. Germline CDR1 is MNHEY and CDR2 is SVGAGI. The CDR3 extends over 13 amino acids. The CDR3 sequence: CASSYTTVHEQYF. The DNA of the CDR3 is TGTGCCAGCAGTTATACCACAGTCCACGAGCAGTACTTC.

J is TRBJ2-7 and V is TRBV7-9; D gene uncertain. The CDR3 sequence is 15 residues long. In germline, CDR1 is SEHNR, CDR2 FQNEAQ (reference sequence). Trimming removed 4 bases at V and 0 bases at J, with 13 bases between. The CDR3 protein is CASSSKRGISYEQYF. The CDR3 region has the DNA TGTGCCAGCAGCTCAAAACGCGGAATCTCCTACGAGCAGTACTTC.

The genes are TRBV11-3 and TRBJ1-1; D uncertain. This CDR3 has 12 amino acids. Looked up from germline, CDR1 is SGHNT and CDR2 is YENEEA. Trimming stripped 3 bases from V and 6 bases from J, with 8 bases between. CDR3 sequence: CASSFRGPEAFF. DNA for the CDR3: TGTGCCAGCAGCTTTCGGGGTCCTGAAGCTTTCTTT.

The V gene is TRBV28, the J gene TRBJ2-7; unclear D gene. This CDR3 has 12 amino acids. Germline V gene data show CDR1 as MDHEN and CDR2 as SYDVKM. V lost 2 bases and J lost 1, with 3 bases in between. CDR3 coding DNA: TGTGCCAGCAGTTTACAGTCCTACGAGCAGTACTTC. Protein sequence: CASSLQSYEQYF.

The chain has TRBV13 and TRBJ1-2, with 8 bases matching TRBD1. J was trimmed by 0 bases and V by 7 bases; bases with no gene match: 7. This CDR3 comprises 15 residues. Per germline, CDR1 PRHDT and CDR2 FYEKMQ (reference sequence). The CDR3 loop reads CASTTGGPANYGYTF. CDR3 in DNA: TGTGCCAGCACCACAGGGGGACCAGCTAACTATGGCTACACCTTC.

V is TRBV9 and J is TRBJ1-1; the match to TRBD1 covers 10 bases. V lost 0 bases to trimming and J lost 11 bases; unmatched junction nucleotides: 7. The CDR3 consists of 14 residues. Germline values: CDR1 SGDLS, CDR2 YYNGEE. DNA for the CDR3: TGTGCCAGCAGCGTAGGGGGGACAGGGGTATCTGCTTTCTTT. It is translated as CASSVGGTGVSAFF.

The chain joins TRBV7-2 to TRBJ2-3, with 7 nucleotides matching TRBD2. The CDR3 has 15 amino acids. Germline values: CDR1 SGHTA, CDR2 FQGNSA. The J segment lost 2 bases and the V segment lost 5 bases, leaving 7 bases of the junction unmatched. Written as DNA, the CDR3 is TGTGCCAGCAGCCTTACCGGGACTAACACAGATACGCAGTATTTT. Its translation: CASSLTGTNTDTQYF.

This chain connects TRBV4-2 to TRBJ2-7, with 10 positions matching TRBD2. This CDR3 has 15 residues. CDR1 and CDR2 (germline): LGHNA, YNFKEQ. With 2 bases clipped from V and 2 bases from J, the junction kept 3 bases outside the gene matches. The CDR3 sequence: CASSQWGLAPYEQYF. The CDR3 DNA is TGTGCCAGCAGCCAATGGGGACTAGCGCCCTACGAGCAGTACTTC.

To note about this clone: In the same sample, other DNA sequences code for this CDR3. The V call is TRBV9, the J call TRBJ2-7; TRBD2 aligns across 8 bases. After removal of 6 bases from V and 10 bases from J, the junction contained 12 bases not matched to a gene. Germline CDR1 is SGDLS and CDR2 is YYNGEE. The CDR3 length is 13 residues. The CDR3 protein is CASNPGGAGEQYF. CDR3 bases: TGTGCCAGCAACCCCGGGGGGGCAGGAGAACAGTACTTC.

This sequence joins TRBV5-1 and TRBJ2-2; D unclear. Germline values: CDR1 SGHRS, CDR2 YFSETQ. Trimming cost V 3 bases and J 3 bases, with 21 bases left between them. The CDR3 is made up of 18 amino acids. In DNA form, the CDR3 reads TGCGCCAGCAGCTCGGAGATACTATACTGGTCGGACACCGGGGAGCTGTTTTTT. Its protein product is CASSSEILYWSDTGELFF. The complete variable domain, with remaining parts taken from reference TRBV5-1 and TRBJ2-2, reads KAGVTQTPRYLIKTRGQQVTLSCSPISGHRSVSWYQQTPGQGLQFLFEYFSETQRNKGNFPGRFSGRQFSNSRSEMNVSTLELGDSALYLCASSSEILYWSDTGELFFGEGSRLTVL.

The rearrangement uses TRBV5-4 and TRBJ2-7; 9 bases are shared with TRBD1. Trimming took 1 base from V and 3 from J; bases not matched to a gene: 5. Germline CDR1 and CDR2: SGHNT and YYREEE (reference sequence). This CDR3 is 15 amino acids long. In DNA form, the CDR3 reads TGTGCCAGCAGCTTGCCGACAGGGGGGAACTACGAGCAGTACTTC. Encoded protein: CASSLPTGGNYEQYF.

J is TRBJ1-5 and V is TRBV9; D unclear. The CDR3 has 15 amino acids. The germline V gene has CDR1 SGDLS and CDR2 YYNGEE. V lost 3 bases, J lost 3 bases, and 13 bases lay in between. CDR3 sequence: CASSAEGSDNQPQHF. The CDR3 DNA reads TGTGCCAGCAGCGCCGAAGGGTCCGACAATCAGCCCCAGCATTTT.

The chain is built from TRBV27 and TRBJ1-1, with D perhaps TRBD1 (5 bases). CDR1 is MNHEY and CDR2 is SMNVEV in the germline V gene (reference sequence). The CDR3 is 14 amino acids. Trimming removed 6 bases at V and 11 bases at J, with 22 bases between. The CDR3: CASSLQWDAGAAFF. The CDR3 DNA is TGTGCCAGCAGCTTGCAGTGGGACGCCGGGGCGGCTTTCTTT.

The chain recombines TRBV6-5 with TRBJ2-1, with 7 bases that match TRBD2. This CDR3 is built from 15 residues. CDR1 MNHEY and CDR2 SVGAGI come from the germline V gene. The ends lost 2 bases at V and 6 bases at J; junction bases unmatched: 7. CDR3 sequence (DNA): TGTGCCAGCAGTTACACGGGCCCTAGCGGCAATGAGCAGTTCTTC. Translated, it gives CASSYTGPSGNEQFF.

This chain joins TRBV23-1 and TRBJ1-1, with a weak D call TRBD1 (5 bases). TRBV23-1 is flagged as an ORF with uncertain function. Trimming cost V 0 bases and J 2 bases, with 10 bases left between them. The CDR3 spans 15 residues. The CDR3: CASSQSTGLNTEAFF. The CDR3 DNA follows: TGCGCCAGCAGTCAATCCACGGGACTCAACACTGAAGCTTTCTTT.

The chain links TRBV29-1 to TRBJ2-5; D ambiguous. With 0 bases removed from V and 4 bases from J, the gap between germline ends came to 12 bases. This CDR3 region has 14 residues. CDR1 and CDR2 from the germline V gene are SQVTM and ANQGSEA. CDR3 amino acids: CSVEDRPRIETQYF. The CDR3 bases are TGCAGCGTTGAAGATCGTCCCAGGATAGAGACCCAGTACTTC.

This clone was observed once. The J gene is TRBJ2-3, the V gene TRBV14; D is unclear. The CDR3 runs to 14 residues. Germline assignment: CDR1 SGHDN and CDR2 FVKESK. V was trimmed by 0 bases and J by 6 bases, leaving 10 bases between them. The CDR3 here is CASSQERFWDTQYF. The CDR3 region has the DNA TGTGCCAGCAGCCAAGAAAGGTTTTGGGATACGCAGTATTTT.

The J gene is TRBJ2-7, the V gene TRBV7-8, with 7 bases identical to TRBD1. V lost 1 base to trimming and J lost 5 bases; unmatched junction nucleotides: 5. Germline V gene sequence: CDR1 SGHVS, CDR2 FQNEAQ. The CDR3 is 14 residues long. This CDR3 reads CASSLGTGTHEQYF. In nucleotides, the CDR3 is TGTGCCAGCAGCTTAGGGACAGGTACCCACGAGCAGTACTTC.

The chain has TRBV5-4 and TRBJ2-5, with 8 bases that match TRBD2. Germline V gene lookup returns CDR1 SGHNT and CDR2 YYREEE (reference sequence). Losses at the gene ends were 4 bases for V and 1 base for J; bases not matched to a gene: 12. The CDR3 has 17 residues. The CDR3 loop reads CASSGGTERESQETQYF. The CDR3 bases are TGTGCCAGCAGCGGGGGGACTGAGCGGGAGTCCCAAGAGACCCAGTACTTC.

This clone appeared a few times. V usage is TRBV28 and J usage is TRBJ2-1, with D possibly TRBD2 on 7 matching bases. CDR3 length: 16 residues. Per the germline V gene, CDR1 is MDHEN and CDR2 is SYDVKM. Deletions cut 6 bases from V and 6 bases from J, with 21 bases between. Here the CDR3 reads CASSSAGAGHLNEQFF. The CDR3 nucleotides are TGTGCCAGCAGCTCCGCGGGGGCGGGACACCTCAATGAGCAGTTCTTC.

Notes on this clone: Different DNA sequences within this sample yield the same CDR3. The CDR3 coding sequence is TGTGCCAGCAGTCCCGGGACTAGCGGAATCGTTGAGCAGTTCTTC. Translated, it gives CASSPGTSGIVEQFF. The chain has TRBV27 and TRBJ2-1; 11 bases match TRBD2. The CDR3 covers 15 residues. V lost 5 bases, J lost 9 bases, and 9 bases stayed unmatched. Germline lookup yields CDR1 MNHEY and CDR2 SMNVEV (reference sequence).

This clone was counted between two and nine times. V usage is TRBV9 and J usage is TRBJ2-1; D remains unclear. Germline CDR1 reads SGDLS; CDR2 reads YYNGEE. This CDR3 has 11 residues. The germline V and J ends were trimmed by 3 bases and 6 bases, with 4 bases remaining between them. The CDR3: CASSGLNEQFF. In nucleotides, the CDR3 is TGTGCCAGCAGCGGACTCAATGAGCAGTTCTTC.

About this clone: At the DNA level, this CDR3 is encoded by other sequences in the same sample as well. V and J are TRBV27 and TRBJ1-5; tentatively, D is TRBD1 (5 bases). CDR1 and CDR2 (germline): MNHEY, SMNVEV (reference sequence). V was pared by 2 bases and J by 9 bases, with 11 bases between. The CDR3 has 13 residues. CDR3 in amino acids: CASSLIRGRPQHF. CDR3 coding DNA: TGTGCCAGCAGTTTAATTAGGGGCCGGCCCCAGCATTTT.

The genes are TRBV27 and TRBJ1-2; a weak D match, TRBD1 (6 bases). The germline V gene encodes CDR1 MNHEY and CDR2 SMNVEV (reference sequence). There are 14 residues in the CDR3. Trimming took 2 bases from V and 10 from J, leaving 17 bases between them. CDR3 amino acids: CASSLAGASLSYTF. Written as DNA, the CDR3 is TGTGCCAGCAGTTTAGCGGGGGCGAGTTTATCCTACACCTTC.